This TCR beta chain was documented in a study of blood T cell repertoires in COVID-19. Study-wide background: Sites in the United States, Italy and Spain provided acute and convalescent COVID-19 samples. PBMCs, B-cell-depleted T cells, or T cells were the source of the cDNA or gDNA that made up the material.

With 4 bases clipped from V and 8 bases from J, the junction kept 6 bases outside the gene matches. The germline gives CDR1 KGHDR, CDR2 SFDVKD. CDR3 length: 15 residues. Under the authors' procedure: Researchers report that nucleated cell counts were estimated from reference gene primer amplification. The data were produced by immunoSEQ multiplex PCR, yet TCRdb's version contains in-frame clones alone and is incomplete. V and J calls plus clone size are reproduced from that table; the DNA served to infer D and trimming. The sample shows approximately 85,000 clones, around four fifths of them seen only once.

Material: peripheral blood. V usage is TRBV24-1 and J usage is TRBJ2-1, with 11 bases lining up with TRBD1. This clonotype was obtained from a woman aged 70-85 years with active or convalescent COVID-19. The CDR3 loop reads CATSDTGTGGDEQFF. In nucleotides, the CDR3 is TGTGCCACCAGTGACACCGGGACAGGGGGTGATGAGCAGTTCTTC.